The T cell receptor (beta chain) under discussion was sequenced for a study of T cell responses to AZD1222 COVID-19 vaccine. This clone has just one count. The assay was immunoSEQ multiplex PCR, and TCRdb's table has in-frame clones only and misses some. The sample includes roughly 120,000 clones, almost 95% seen only once; the top ten take about 1.4%. Trimming took off 4 bases at V and 11 bases at J, with 23 bases between the two ends. The length of the CDR3 is 15 residues. Germline V CDR1 and CDR2: LGHNA, YNFKEQ. The study pooled second doses at about 4 or about 12 weeks. The specimen was peripheral blood, collected 28 days after the second AZD1222 dose. The chain carries TRBV4-2 and TRBJ1-2; D unclear. This TCR was recovered from an adult who received the AZD1222 COVID-19 vaccine. The DNA of the CDR3 is TGTGCCAGCAGCCTGCGACGTGAGGCACCCATCGGATACACCTTC. Residues: CASSLRREAPIGYTF.